This T cell receptor (beta chain) was recovered during a study of PD-L1 blockade in urothelial cancer. This clone has only a few counts. The table came from immunoSEQ multiplex PCR; TCRdb's copy has only in-frame clones and leaves some out. The table shows 50,000 or so clones, with around 77% occurring only once. CDR3 length: 14 amino acids. Germline lookup yields CDR1 MNHNY and CDR2 SVGAGI (reference sequence). With 5 bases clipped from V and 3 bases from J, the junction kept 4 bases outside the gene matches. This material consisted of PBMCs, taken around atezolizumab (anti-PD-L1) treatment. The chain is built from TRBV6-6 and TRBJ1-5; 7 positions match TRBD1. This clonotype was obtained from an older man with urothelial cancer. The CDR3 protein is CASSLTGNNQPQHF. The CDR3 coding sequence is TGTGCCAGCAGTCTGACAGGGAACAATCAGCCCCAGCATTTT.